The 10 T cell receptor beta chains below were found in one sample sequenced in a study of T cell responses to AZD1222 COVID-19 vaccine. The data were produced by immunoSEQ multiplex PCR, yet TCRdb's version contains in-frame clones alone and is incomplete. This sample carries 160,000 or so clones, roughly 90% of them seen once, and the ten largest clones take approximately 4.5%. Sequencing was performed on peripheral blood, taken 28 days after the second AZD1222 dose. Receptors were obtained from an adult who received the AZD1222 COVID-19 vaccine.

A single count supports this clone. The chain links TRBV11-2 to TRBJ1-1, with D unclear. V was pared by 5 bases and J by 5 bases, with 12 bases between. The CDR3 has 13 residues. Germline assignment: CDR1 SGHAT and CDR2 FQNNGV. This CDR3 is CASSPPWGTEAFF. For the CDR3, the DNA is TGTGCCAGCAGCCCCCCGTGGGGAACTGAAGCTTTCTTT. Full variable domain (missing parts from reference TRBV11-2 and TRBJ1-1): EAGVAQSPRYKIIEKRQSVAFWCNPISGHATLYWYQQILGQGPKLLIQFQNNGVVDDSQLPKDRFSAERLKGVDSTLKIQPAKLEDSAVYLCASSPPWGTEAFFGQGTRLTVV.

The chain employs TRBV4-1 and TRBJ1-3; no clear D gene. This CDR3 spans 10 amino acids. CDR1 is MGHRA, CDR2 YSYEKL, per germline. V lost 8 bases and J 10 bases, leaving 9 bases between the germline ends. The CDR3 DNA reads as TGCGCCAGCGGGGTCGGTACCATATATTTT. Translated: CASGVGTIYF.

The chain employs TRBV9 and TRBJ2-7, with D possibly called TRBD1 or TRBD2 (5 bases each). V was trimmed by 3 bases and J by 3 bases, leaving 10 bases between them. The germline gives CDR1 SGDLS, CDR2 YYNGEE. The CDR3 runs to 13 residues. The CDR3 region is CASSEGPDYEQYF. The CDR3 bases are TGTGCCAGCAGCGAGGGACCGGACTACGAGCAGTACTTC.

This chain uses TRBV4-1 with TRBJ1-1; D ambiguous. The CDR3 runs to 14 residues. In germline, CDR1 is MGHRA, CDR2 YSYEKL. Trimming pared 1 base from V and 4 bases from J, leaving 10 bases between. CDR3 in amino acids: CASSQGEWGTEAFF. The CDR3 DNA reads TGCGCCAGCAGCCAAGGGGAGTGGGGCACTGAAGCTTTCTTT.

The CDR3 bases are TGTGCCAGCAGTTACGGGACAGGTGGTAATTCACCCCTCCACTTT. Translating it yields CASSYGTGGNSPLHF. V usage is TRBV6-5 and J usage is TRBJ1-6, with 8 bases that match TRBD1. CDR1 is MNHEY, CDR2 SVGAGI, per germline. The V and J ends lost 2 bases and 6 bases, in that order; junction bases with no gene match: 3. This CDR3 is built from 15 residues.

The chain combines TRBV3-1 (or the pseudogene TRBV3-2) with TRBJ1-2, with 9 positions matching TRBD1. The CDR3 spans 15 residues. Trimming took 4 bases from V and 2 from J; bases not matched to a gene: 5. Per germline, CDR1 LGHDT and CDR2 YNNKEL (reference sequence). The CDR3 spells CASSPKTGGNYGYTF. CDR3 in DNA: TGTGCCAGCAGCCCCAAGACAGGGGGGAACTATGGCTACACCTTC.

The rearrangement joins TRBV7-9 to TRBJ2-7; D ambiguous. The CDR3 has 12 amino acids. Germline V gene lookup returns CDR1 SEHNR and CDR2 FQNEAQ (reference sequence). V was cut by 5 bases and J by 2 bases, with 7 bases left in between. The DNA for the CDR3 is TGTGCCAGCAGCGCGGAACCCTACGAGCAGTACTTC. Translating gives CASSAEPYEQYF.

The CDR3 protein is CASSIGGIATNEKLFF. The DNA of the CDR3 is TGTGCCAGTAGTATTGGTGGGATTGCAACTAATGAAAAACTGTTTTTT. The chain employs TRBV19 and TRBJ1-4, with unresolved D. Germline CDR1 is LNHDA and CDR2 is SQIVND (reference sequence). Trimming shortened V by 3 bases and J by 0 bases, and 11 bases separated the two germline ends. The CDR3 has 16 residues.

The chain uses TRBV6-5 and TRBJ1-5; TRBD1 might be the D (5 bases). Deletions cut 11 bases from V and 2 bases from J, with 16 bases between. The CDR3 contains 14 residues. Germline V gene data show CDR1 as MNHEY and CDR2 as SVGAGI. CDR3 amino acids: CASREGNRNQPQHF. CDR3 coding DNA: TGTGCCTCCAGGGAGGGTAACCGCAATCAGCCCCAGCATTTT.

The chain is built from TRBV2 and TRBJ2-2; D gene uncertain. The CDR3 is 13 residues long. The germline CDR1 and CDR2 sequences are SNHLY and FYNNEI. V was shortened by 4 bases and J by 6 bases, with 9 bases between the two germline ends. In nucleotides, the CDR3 is TGTGCCAGCAGTGGACAAATCTCCGGGGAGCTGTTTTTT. It translates to CASSGQISGELFF.